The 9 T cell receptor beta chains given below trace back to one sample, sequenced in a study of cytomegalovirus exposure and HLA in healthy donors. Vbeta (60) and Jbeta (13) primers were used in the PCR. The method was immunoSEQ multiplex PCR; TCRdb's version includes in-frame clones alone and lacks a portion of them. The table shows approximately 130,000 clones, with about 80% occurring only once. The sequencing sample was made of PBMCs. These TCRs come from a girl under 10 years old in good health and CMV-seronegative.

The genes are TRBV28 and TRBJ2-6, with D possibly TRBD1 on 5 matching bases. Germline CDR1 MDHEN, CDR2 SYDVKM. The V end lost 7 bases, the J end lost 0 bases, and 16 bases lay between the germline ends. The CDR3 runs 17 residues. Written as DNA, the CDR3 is TGTGCCAGCACCTACCAGGGTAGGGTCTCTGGGGCCAACGTCCTGACTTTC. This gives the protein CASTYQGRVSGANVLTF.

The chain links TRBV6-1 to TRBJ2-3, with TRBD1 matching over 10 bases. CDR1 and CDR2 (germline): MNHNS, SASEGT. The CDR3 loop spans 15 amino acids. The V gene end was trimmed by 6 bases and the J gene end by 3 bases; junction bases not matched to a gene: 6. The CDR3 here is CASSRDRGRTDTQYF. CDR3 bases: TGTGCCAGCAGCAGAGACAGGGGGCGGACAGATACGCAGTATTTT.

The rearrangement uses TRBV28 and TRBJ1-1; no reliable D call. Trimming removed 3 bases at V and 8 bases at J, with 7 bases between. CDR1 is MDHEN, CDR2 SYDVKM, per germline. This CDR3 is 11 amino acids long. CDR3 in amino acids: CASSLRAEAFF. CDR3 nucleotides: TGTGCCAGCAGTTTGAGGGCGGAAGCTTTCTTT.

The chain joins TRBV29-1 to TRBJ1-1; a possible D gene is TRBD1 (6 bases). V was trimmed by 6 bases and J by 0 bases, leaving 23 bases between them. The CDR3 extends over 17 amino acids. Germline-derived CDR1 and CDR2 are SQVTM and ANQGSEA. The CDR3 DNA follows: TGCAGCGTCGCCGTACGGGGGGCGAGCCCCTTGAACACTGAAGCTTTCTTT. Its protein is CSVAVRGASPLNTEAFF.

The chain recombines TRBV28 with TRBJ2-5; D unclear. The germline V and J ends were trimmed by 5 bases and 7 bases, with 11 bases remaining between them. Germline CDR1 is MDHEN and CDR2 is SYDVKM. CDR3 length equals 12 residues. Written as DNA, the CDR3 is TGTGCCAGCAGTCAGCAGGTTGCGACCCAGTACTTC. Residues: CASSQQVATQYF.

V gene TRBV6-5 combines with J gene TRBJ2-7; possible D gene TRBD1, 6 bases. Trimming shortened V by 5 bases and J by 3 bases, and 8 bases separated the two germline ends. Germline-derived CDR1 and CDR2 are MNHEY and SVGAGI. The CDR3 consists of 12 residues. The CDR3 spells CASSQQGYEQYF. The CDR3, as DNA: TGTGCCAGCAGTCAACAGGGCTACGAGCAGTACTTC.

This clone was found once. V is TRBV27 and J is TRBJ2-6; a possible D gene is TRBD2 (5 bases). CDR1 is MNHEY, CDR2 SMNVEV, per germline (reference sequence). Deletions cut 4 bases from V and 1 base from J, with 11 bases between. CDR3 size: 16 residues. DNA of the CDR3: TGTGCCAGCAGTTCCCGAGCGGAGTCTGGGGCCAACGTCCTGACTTTC. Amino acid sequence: CASSSRAESGANVLTF.

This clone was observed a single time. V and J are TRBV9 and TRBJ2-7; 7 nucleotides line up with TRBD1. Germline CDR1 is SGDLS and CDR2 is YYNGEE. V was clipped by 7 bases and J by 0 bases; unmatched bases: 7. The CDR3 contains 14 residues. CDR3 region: CASSGTAHSYEQYF. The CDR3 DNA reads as TGTGCCAGCTCTGGGACAGCGCACTCCTACGAGCAGTACTTC. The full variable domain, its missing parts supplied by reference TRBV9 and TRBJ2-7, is DSGVTQTPKHLITATGQRVTLRCSPRSGDLSVYWYQQSLDQGLQFLIQYYNGEERAKGNILERFSAQQFPDLHSELNLSSLELGDSALYFCASSGTAHSYEQYFGPGTRLTVT.

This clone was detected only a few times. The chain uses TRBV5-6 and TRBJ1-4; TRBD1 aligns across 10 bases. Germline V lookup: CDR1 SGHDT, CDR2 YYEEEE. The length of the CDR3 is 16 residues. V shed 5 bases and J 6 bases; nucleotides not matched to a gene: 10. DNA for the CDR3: TGTGCCAGCAGTCTTTGGGGCGGGACAGGGGATGAAAAACTGTTTTTT. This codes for CASSLWGGTGDEKLFF. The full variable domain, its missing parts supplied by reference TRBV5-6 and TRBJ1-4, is DAGVTQSPTHLIKTRGQQVTLRCSPKSGHDTVSWYQQALGQGPQFIFQYYEEEERQRGNFPDRFSGHQFPNYSSELNVNALLLGDSALYLCASSLWGGTGDEKLFFGSGTQLSVL.